This TCR beta chain was captured by sequencing in a study of cytotoxic CD8 clonotypes in ibrutinib-treated CLL. Sequencing was performed with immunoSEQ multiplex PCR; in TCRdb, only in-frame clones are kept and a portion is missing. The profile covers fewer than 400,000 clones, with 60% to 80% appearing a single time and roughly 6.8% taken by the ten largest. The germline CDR1 and CDR2 sequences are SGHTA and FQGTGA. The CDR3 covers 15 residues. With 5 bases removed from V and 4 bases from J, the gap between germline ends came to 16 bases. The study's findings and limits: Sustained-remission and progressing patients had unequal sampling times.

Comment on this clone: The target antigen is unknown.

This clonotype was obtained from a human donor with chronic lymphocytic leukemia. Material: PBMCs, obtained after 36 months of ibrutinib treatment. The chain uses TRBV7-3 and TRBJ2-3; D tentatively fits TRBD1 or TRBD2 (5 bases each). CDR3 nucleotide sequence: TGTGCCAGCAGCCAAGGTGGGACCCACTCAGATACGCAGTATTTT. As protein: CASSQGGTHSDTQYF.